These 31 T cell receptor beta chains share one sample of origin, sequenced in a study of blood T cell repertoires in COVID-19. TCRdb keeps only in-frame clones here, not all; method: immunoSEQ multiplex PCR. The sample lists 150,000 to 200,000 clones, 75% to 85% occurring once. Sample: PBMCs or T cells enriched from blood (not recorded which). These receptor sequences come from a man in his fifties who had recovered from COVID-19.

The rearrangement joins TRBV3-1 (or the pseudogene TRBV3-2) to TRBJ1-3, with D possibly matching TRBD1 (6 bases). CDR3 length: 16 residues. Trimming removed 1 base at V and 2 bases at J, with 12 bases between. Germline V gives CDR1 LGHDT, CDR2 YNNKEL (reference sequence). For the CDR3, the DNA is TGTGCCAGCAGCCAAGCTGACAGGAGCCCTGGAAACACCATATATTTT. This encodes CASSQADRSPGNTIYF.

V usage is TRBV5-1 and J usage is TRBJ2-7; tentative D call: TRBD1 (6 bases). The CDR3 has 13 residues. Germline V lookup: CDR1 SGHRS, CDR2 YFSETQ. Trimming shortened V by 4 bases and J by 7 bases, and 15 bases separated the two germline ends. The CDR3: CASSPDGQLEQYF. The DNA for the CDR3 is TGCGCCAGCAGCCCGGACGGACAGTTGGAGCAGTACTTC.

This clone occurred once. The chain's CDR3 is CASSPGETSGANTQYF. The DNA of the CDR3 is TGTGCCAGCAGCCCCGGGGAAACTAGCGGGGCAAATACGCAGTATTTT. V usage is TRBV3-1 (or the pseudogene TRBV3-2) and J usage is TRBJ2-3; TRBD2 matches at 10 bases. Trimming at V came to 4 bases and at J to 7 bases, leaving 11 bases not matched to a gene. The CDR3 spans 16 residues. Germline assignment: CDR1 LGHDT and CDR2 YNNKEL (reference sequence).

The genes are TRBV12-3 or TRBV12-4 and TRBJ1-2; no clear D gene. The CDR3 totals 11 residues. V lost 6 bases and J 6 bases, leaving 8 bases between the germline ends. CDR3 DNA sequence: TGTGCCAGCAGCACGGGGAATGGCTACACCTTC. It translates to CASSTGNGYTF.

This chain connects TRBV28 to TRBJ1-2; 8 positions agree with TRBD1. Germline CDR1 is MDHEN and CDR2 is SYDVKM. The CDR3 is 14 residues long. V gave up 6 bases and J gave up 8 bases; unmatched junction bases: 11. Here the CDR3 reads CASSQTGTGGGYTF. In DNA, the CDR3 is TGTGCCAGCAGCCAAACCGGGACAGGCGGGGGCTACACCTTC.

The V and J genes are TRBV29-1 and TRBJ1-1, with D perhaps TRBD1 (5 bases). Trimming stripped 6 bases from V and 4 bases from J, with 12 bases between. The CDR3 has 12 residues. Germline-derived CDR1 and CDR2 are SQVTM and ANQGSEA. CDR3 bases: TGCAGCGTAGGTACAGGTATCACTGAAGCTTTCTTT. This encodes CSVGTGITEAFF.

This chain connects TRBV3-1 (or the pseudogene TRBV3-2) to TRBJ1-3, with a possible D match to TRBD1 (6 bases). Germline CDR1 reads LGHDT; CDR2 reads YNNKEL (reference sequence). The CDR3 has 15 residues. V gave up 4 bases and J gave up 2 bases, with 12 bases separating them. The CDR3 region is CASSLTQGTGNTIYF. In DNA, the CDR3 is TGTGCCAGCAGCCTAACACAGGGCACTGGAAACACCATATATTTT.

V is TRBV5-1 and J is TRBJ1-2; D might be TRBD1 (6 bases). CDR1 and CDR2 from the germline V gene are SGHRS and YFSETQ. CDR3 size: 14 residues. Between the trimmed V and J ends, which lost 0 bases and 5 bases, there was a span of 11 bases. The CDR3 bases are TGCGCCAGCAGCTTGGTGGCAGGGGAGTATGGCTACACCTTC. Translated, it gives CASSLVAGEYGYTF.

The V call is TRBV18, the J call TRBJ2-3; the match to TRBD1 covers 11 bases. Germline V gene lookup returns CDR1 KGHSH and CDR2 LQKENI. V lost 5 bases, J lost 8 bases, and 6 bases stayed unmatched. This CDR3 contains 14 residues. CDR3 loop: CASSTDRGQSTQYF. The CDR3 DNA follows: TGTGCCAGCTCAACGGACAGGGGGCAAAGTACGCAGTATTTT.

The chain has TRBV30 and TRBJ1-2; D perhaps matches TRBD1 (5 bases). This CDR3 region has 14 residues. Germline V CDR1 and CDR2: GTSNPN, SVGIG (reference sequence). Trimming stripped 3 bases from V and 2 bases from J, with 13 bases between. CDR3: CAWRQGNGNYGYTF. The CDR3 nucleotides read TGTGCCTGGAGGCAGGGAAATGGGAACTATGGCTACACCTTC.

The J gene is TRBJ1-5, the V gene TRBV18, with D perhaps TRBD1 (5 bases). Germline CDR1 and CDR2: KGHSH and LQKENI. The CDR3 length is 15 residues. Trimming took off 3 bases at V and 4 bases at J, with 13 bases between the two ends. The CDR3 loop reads CASSPGVGGNQPQHF. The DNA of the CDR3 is TGTGCCAGCTCACCGGGGGTGGGAGGGAATCAGCCCCAGCATTTT. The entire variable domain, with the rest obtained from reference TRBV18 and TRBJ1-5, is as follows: NAGVMQNPRHLVRRRGQEARLRCSPMKGHSHVYWYRQLPEEGLKFMVYLQKENIIDESGMPKERFSAEFPKEGPSILRIQQVVRGDSAAYFCASSPGVGGNQPQHFGDGTRLSIL.

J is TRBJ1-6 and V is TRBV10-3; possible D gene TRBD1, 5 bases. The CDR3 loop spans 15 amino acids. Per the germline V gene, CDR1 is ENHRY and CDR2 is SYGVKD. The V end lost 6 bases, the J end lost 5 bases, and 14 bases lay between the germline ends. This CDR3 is CAISLRATDNSPLHF. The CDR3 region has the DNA TGTGCCATCAGCCTCCGGGCGACAGATAATTCACCCCTCCACTTT.

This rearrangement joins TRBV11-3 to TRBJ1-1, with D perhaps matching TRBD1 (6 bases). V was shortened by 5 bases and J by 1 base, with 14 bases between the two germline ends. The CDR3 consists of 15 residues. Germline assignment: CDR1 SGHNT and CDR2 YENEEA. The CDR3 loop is CASSKPGEGNTEAFF. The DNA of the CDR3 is TGTGCCAGCAGCAAGCCAGGGGAGGGGAACACTGAAGCTTTCTTT.

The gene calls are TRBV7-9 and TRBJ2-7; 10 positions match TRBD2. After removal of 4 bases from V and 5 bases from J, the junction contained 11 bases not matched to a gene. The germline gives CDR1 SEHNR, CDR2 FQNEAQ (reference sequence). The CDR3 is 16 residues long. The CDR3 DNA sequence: TGTGCCAGCAGCTCCCCACCCGGAACTAGCGGGGACGAGCAGTACTTC. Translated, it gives CASSSPPGTSGDEQYF.

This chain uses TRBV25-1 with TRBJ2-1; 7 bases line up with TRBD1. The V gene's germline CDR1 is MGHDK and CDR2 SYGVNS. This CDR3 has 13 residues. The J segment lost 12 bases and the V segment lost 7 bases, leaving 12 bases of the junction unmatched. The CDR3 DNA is TGTGCCAGCAATCAAGACAGGGACGTGGGGCAGTTCTTC. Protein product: CASNQDRDVGQFF.

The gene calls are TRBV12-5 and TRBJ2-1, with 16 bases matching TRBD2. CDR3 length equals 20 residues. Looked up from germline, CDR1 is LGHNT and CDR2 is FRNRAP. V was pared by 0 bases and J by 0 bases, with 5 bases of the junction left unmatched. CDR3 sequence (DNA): TGTGCTAGTGGTTTGGTCGGGACTAGCGGGGGGGGAGGCTCCTACAATGAGCAGTTCTTC. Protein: CASGLVGTSGGGGSYNEQFF.

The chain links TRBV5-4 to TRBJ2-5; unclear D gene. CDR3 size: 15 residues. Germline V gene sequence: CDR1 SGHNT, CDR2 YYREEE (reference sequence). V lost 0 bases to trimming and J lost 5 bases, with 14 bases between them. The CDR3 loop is CASSLAFGSTETQYF. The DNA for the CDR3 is TGTGCCAGCAGCTTGGCCTTTGGTAGCACCGAGACCCAGTACTTC.

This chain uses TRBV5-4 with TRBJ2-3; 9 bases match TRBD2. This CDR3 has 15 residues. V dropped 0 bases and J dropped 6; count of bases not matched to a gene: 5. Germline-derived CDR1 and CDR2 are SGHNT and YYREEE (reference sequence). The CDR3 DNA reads TGTGCCAGCAGCTTGGGCGGGGGGGCCCGGGATACGCAGTATTTT. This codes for CASSLGGGARDTQYF.

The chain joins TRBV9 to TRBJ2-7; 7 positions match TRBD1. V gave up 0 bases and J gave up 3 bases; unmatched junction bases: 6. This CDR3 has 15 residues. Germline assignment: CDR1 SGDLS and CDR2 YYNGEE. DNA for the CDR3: TGTGCCAGCAGCGTAGCGGGACAGCCGATCTACGAGCAGTACTTC. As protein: CASSVAGQPIYEQYF.

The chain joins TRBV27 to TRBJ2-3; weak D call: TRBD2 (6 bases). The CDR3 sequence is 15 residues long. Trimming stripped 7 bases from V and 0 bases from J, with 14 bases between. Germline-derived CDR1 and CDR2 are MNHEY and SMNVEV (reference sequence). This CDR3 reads CASTPLGTSTDTQYF. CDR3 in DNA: TGTGCCAGCACCCCCCTCGGGACTAGCACAGATACGCAGTATTTT.

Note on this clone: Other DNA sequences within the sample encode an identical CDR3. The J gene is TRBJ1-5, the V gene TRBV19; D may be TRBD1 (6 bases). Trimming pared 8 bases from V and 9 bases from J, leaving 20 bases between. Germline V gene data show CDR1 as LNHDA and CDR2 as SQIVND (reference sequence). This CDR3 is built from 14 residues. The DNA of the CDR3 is TGTGCCAGTCGGGGGGAGGGGGGGACGGGGCCCCAGCATTTT. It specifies CASRGEGGTGPQHF.

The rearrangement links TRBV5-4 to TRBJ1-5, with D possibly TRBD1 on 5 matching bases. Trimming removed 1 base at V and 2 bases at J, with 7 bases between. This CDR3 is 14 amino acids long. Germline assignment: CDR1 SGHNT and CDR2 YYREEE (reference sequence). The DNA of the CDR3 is TGTGCCAGCAGCTTGTCGGGGGGCAATCAGCCCCAGCATTTT. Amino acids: CASSLSGGNQPQHF. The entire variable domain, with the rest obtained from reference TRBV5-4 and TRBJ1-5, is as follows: ETGVTQSPTHLIKTRGQQVTLRCSSQSGHNTVSWYQQALGQGPQFIFQYYREEENGRGNFPPRFSGLQFPNYSSELNVNALELDDSALYLCASSLSGGNQPQHFGDGTRLSIL.

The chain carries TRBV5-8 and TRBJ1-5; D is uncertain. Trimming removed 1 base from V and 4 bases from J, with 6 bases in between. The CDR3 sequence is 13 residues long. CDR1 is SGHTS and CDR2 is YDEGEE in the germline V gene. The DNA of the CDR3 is TGTGCCAGCAGCTTGATAGAGAATCAGCCCCAGCATTTT. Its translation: CASSLIENQPQHF.

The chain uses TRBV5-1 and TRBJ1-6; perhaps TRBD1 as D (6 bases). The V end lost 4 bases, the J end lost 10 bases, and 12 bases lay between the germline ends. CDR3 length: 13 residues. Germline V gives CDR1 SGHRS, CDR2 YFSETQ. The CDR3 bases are TGCGCCAGCAGCATAGGGACACAGTCACCCCTCCACTTT. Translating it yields CASSIGTQSPLHF.

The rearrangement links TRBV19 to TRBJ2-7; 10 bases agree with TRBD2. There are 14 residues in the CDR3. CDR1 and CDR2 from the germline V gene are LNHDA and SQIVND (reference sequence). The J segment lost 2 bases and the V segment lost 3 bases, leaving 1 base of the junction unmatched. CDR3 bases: TGTGCCAGTAGTATTACTAGCGGGACCTACGAGCAGTACTTC. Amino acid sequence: CASSITSGTYEQYF.

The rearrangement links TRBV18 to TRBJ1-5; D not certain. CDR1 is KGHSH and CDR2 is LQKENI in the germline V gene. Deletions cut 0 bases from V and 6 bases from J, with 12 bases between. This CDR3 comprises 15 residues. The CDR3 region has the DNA TGTGCCAGCTCACCACCGGGGAGGGTTGGTCAGCCCCAGCATTTT. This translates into CASSPPGRVGQPQHF. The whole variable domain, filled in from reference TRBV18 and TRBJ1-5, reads NAGVMQNPRHLVRRRGQEARLRCSPMKGHSHVYWYRQLPEEGLKFMVYLQKENIIDESGMPKERFSAEFPKEGPSILRIQQVVRGDSAAYFCASSPPGRVGQPQHFGDGTRLSIL.

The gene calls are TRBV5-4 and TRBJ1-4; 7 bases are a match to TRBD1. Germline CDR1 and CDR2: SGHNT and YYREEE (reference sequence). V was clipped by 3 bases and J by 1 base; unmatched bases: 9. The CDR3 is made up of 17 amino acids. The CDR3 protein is CASSWKSGDRTNEKLFF. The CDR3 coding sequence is TGTGCCAGCAGCTGGAAATCGGGGGACAGAACTAATGAAAAACTGTTTTTT. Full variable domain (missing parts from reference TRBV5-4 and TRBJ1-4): ETGVTQSPTHLIKTRGQQVTLRCSSQSGHNTVSWYQQALGQGPQFIFQYYREEENGRGNFPPRFSGLQFPNYSSELNVNALELDDSALYLCASSWKSGDRTNEKLFFGSGTQLSVL.

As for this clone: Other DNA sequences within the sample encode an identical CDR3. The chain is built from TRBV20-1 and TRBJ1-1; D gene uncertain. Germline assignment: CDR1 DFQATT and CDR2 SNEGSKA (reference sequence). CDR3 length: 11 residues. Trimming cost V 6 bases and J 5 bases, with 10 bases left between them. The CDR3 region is CSAPGRTEAFF. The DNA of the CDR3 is TGCAGTGCCCCAGGTAGAACTGAAGCTTTCTTT.

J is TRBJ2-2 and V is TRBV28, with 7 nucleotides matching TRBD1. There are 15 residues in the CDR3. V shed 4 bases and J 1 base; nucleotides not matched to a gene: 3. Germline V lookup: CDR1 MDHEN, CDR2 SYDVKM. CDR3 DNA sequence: TGTGCCAGCAGTTCTACAGGGGTGAACACCGGGGAGCTGTTTTTT. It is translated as CASSSTGVNTGELFF.

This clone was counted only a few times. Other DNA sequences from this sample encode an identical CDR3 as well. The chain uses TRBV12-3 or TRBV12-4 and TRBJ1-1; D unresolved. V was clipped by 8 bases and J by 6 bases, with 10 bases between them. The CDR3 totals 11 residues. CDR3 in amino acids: CASSYRAEAFF. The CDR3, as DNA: TGTGCCAGCTCGTATCGTGCTGAAGCTTTCTTT.

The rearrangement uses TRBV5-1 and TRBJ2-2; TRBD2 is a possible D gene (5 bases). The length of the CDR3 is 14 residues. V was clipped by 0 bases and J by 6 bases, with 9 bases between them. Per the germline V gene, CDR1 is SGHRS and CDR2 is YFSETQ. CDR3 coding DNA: TGCGCCAGCAGCTTGGCGGGATCCCCCGGGGAGCTGTTTTTT. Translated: CASSLAGSPGELFF. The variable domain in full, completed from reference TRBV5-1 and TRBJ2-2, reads KAGVTQTPRYLIKTRGQQVTLSCSPISGHRSVSWYQQTPGQGLQFLFEYFSETQRNKGNFPGRFSGRQFSNSRSEMNVSTLELGDSALYLCASSLAGSPGELFFGEGSRLTVL.